Given below is one T cell receptor (beta chain) in context. Its antigen is not identified. This sample was included in a study of shared clonotypes between healthy human individuals. Study-level results: Incompleteness in sorted-subset sequencing, despite large depth, was shown by rarefaction.

The CDR3 sequence is 12 residues long. The germline gives CDR1 MGHDK, CDR2 SYGVNS. There were only Caucasian adults among the donors, and all lived in Nashville, Tennessee. Genomic DNA belonging to each subset was distributed in equal measure over several immunoSEQ plates. Sequenced by immunoSEQ multiplex PCR; TCRdb stores in-frame clones only, minus some. The data show some 320,000 clones, about nine tenths seen once. V usage is TRBV25-1 and J usage is TRBJ2-5; weak D call: TRBD2 (6 bases). The J call may be faulty, since TRBJ2-7 better matches the DNA end. This clonotype was sampled from a man between 18 and 29 years old in good health. Sequencing used memory CD8+ T cells sorted from blood. The sample's subset: CD45RO+ cells pooled with CCR7-negative TemRA cells. The CDR3 protein is CGTRAGAYEQYF. For the CDR3, the DNA is TGTGGCACACGAGCGGGCGCCTACGAGCAGTACTTC.